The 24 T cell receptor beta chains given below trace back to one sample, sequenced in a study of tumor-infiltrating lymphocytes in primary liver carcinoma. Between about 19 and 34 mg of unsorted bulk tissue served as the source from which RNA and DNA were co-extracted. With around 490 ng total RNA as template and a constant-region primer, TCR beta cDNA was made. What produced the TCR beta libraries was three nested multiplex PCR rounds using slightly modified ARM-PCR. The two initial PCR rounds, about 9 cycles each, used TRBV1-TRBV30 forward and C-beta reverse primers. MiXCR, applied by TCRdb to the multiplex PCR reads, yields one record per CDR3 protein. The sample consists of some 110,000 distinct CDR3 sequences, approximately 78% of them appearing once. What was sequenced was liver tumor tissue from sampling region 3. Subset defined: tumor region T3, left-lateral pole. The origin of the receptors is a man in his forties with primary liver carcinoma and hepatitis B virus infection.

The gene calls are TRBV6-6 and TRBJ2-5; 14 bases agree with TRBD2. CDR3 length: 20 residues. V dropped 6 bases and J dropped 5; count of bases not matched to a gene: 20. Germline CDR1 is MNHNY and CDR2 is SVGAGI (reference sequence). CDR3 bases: TGTGCCAGCAGACAATGGGGTTTACTGACTAGCGGGAGGGCCGTTGAGACCCAGTACTTC. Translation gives CASRQWGLLTSGRAVETQYF.

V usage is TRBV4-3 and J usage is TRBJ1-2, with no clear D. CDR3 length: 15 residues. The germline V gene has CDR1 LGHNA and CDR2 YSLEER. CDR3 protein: CTSNQSPRGSYGYTF. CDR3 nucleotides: TGCACTAGCAACCAGAGTCCCCGGGGATCCTATGGCTACACCTTC.

CDR3 coding DNA: TGCGCCAGCATGTTAGCGGGAGGCTACAATGAGCAGTTCTTC. Residues: CASMLAGGYNEQFF. The rearrangement joins TRBV5-1 to TRBJ2-1; TRBD2 aligns across 10 bases. J lost 3 bases, V lost 6 bases, and 3 bases had no gene match. Germline CDR1 reads SGHRS; CDR2 reads YFSETQ. CDR3 size: 14 residues.

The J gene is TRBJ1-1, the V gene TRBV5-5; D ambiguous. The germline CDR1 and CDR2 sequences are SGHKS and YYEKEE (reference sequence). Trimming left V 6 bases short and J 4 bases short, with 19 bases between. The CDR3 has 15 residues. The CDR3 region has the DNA TGTGCCAGCAACCATGAGAGTGAGCGGTGCACTGAAGCTTTCTTT. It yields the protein CASNHESERCTEAFF.

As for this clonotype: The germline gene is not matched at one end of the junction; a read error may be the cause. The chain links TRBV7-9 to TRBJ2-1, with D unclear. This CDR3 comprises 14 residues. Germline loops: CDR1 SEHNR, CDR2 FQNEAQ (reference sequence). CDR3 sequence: CASSSDTAHNVQFF. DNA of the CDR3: TGTGCCAGTAGCTCAGACACTGCCCACAATGTGCAGTTCTTC. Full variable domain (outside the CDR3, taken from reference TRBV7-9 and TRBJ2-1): DTGVSQNPRHKITKRGQNVTFRCDPISEHNRLYWYRQTLGQGPEFLTYFQNEAQLEKSRLLSDRFSAERPKGSFSTLEIQRTEQGDSAMYLCASSSDTAHNVQFFGPGTRLTVL.

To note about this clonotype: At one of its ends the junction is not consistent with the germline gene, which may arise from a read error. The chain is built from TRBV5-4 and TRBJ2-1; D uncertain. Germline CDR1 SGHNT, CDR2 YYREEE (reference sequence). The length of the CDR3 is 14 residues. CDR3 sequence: CASSLVSFNNEQLF. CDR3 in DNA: TGTGCCAGTAGCTTGGTATCATTCAACAATGAGCAGCTCTTC.

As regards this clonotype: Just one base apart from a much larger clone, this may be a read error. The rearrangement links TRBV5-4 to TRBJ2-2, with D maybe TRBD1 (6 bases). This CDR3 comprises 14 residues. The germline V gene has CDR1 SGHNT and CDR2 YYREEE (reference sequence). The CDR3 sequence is CACRPGANTEELFF. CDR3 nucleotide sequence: TGTGCCTGCAGGCCAGGGGCGAACACCGAGGAGCTGTTTTTT.

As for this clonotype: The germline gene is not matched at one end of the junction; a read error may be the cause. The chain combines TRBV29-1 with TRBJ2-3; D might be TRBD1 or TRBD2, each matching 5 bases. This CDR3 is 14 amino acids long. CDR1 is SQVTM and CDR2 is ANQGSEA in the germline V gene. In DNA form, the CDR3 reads TGTAGCGCCGCGGCCCAGGGCGTCACAGATGCGCAGAATTTT. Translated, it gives CSAAAQGVTDAQNF.

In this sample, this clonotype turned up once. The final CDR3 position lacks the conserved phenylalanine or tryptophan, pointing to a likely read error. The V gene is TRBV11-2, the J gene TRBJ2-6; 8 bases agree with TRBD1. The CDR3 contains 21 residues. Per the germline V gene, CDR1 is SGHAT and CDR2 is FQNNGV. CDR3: CASGMGGDRGISLSGTNVLTL. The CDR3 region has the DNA TGTGCCAGCGGCATGGGGGGAGACAGGGGCATTTCCCTCTCTGGGACCAACGTCCTGACTTTG.

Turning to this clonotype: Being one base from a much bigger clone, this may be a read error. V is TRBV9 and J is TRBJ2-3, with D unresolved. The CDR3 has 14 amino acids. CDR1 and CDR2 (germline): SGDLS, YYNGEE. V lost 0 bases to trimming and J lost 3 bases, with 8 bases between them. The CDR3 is CASSVGVATDTQYF. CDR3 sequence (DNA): TGTGCCAGCAGCGTAGGAGTGGCGACAGATACGCAGTATTTT.

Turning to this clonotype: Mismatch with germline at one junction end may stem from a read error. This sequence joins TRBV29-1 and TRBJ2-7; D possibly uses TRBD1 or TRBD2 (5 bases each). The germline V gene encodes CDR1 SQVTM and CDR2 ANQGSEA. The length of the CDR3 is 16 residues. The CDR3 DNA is TGCAGCGCCATTACATCTGGGACCGGCACTCCCTACGAGCAGCATTTC. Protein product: CSAITSGTGTPYEQHF.

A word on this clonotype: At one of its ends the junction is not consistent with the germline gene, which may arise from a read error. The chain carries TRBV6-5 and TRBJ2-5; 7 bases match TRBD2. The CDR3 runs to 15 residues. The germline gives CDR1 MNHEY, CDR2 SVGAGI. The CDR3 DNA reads TGTTCCAGTAGTTACGCGGGAGTGGTACAAGAGACCCAGTACTTC. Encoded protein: CSSSYAGVVQETQYF.

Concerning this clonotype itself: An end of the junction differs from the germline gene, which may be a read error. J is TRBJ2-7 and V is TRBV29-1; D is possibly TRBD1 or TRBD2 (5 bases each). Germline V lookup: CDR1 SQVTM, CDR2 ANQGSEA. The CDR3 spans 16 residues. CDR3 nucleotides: TGCAGCGTCATGACATATGGGACCGGCACTCCCTACAAGCAGTACTTC. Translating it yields CSVMTYGTGTPYKQYF.

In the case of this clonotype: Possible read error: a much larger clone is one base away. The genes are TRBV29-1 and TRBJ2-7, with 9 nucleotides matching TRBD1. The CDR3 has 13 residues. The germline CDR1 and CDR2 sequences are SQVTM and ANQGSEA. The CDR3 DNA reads TGCAGCGTTCATCGACAGGGGGGGTACAAGCATTACTTC. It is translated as CSVHRQGGYKHYF.

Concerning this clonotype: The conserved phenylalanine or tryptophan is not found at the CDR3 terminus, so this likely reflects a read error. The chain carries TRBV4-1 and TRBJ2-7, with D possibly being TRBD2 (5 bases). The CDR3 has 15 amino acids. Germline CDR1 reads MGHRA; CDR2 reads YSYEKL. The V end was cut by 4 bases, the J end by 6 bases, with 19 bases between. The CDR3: CASSRAGISLGEQYS. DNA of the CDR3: TGCGCCAGCAGCCGGGCCGGGATTAGCTTGGGCGAGCAGTACTCC.

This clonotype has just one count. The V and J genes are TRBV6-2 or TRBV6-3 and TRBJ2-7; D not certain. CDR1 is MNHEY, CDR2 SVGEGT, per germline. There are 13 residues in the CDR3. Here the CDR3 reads CVRSYDVPYEQYF. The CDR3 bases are TGTGTCAGAAGTTACGATGTACCCTACGAGCAGTACTTC.

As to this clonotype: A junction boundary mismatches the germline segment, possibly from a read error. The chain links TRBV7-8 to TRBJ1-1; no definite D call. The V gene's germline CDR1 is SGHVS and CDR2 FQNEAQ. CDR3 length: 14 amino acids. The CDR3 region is CVSSLRDRCTEAFF. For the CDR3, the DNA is TGTGTCAGCAGCTTGAGGGATCGCTGCACTGAAGCTTTCTTT.

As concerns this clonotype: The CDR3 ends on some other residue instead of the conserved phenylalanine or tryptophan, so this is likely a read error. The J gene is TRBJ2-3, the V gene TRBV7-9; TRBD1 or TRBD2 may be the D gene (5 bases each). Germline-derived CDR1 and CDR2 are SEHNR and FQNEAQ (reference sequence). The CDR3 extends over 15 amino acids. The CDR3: CTSSSDGDGADTQYL. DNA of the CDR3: TGTACCAGCAGCTCGGACGGGGACGGGGCAGATACGCAGTATTTG.

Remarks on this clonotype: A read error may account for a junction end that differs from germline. CDR3 loop: CGSSLVTGSQETQYF. CDR3 in DNA: TGTGGCAGCAGCTTGGTTACAGGTAGCCAAGAGACCCAGTACTTC. This chain joins TRBV5-6 and TRBJ2-5; possible D gene TRBD1, 5 bases. This CDR3 spans 15 amino acids. In germline, CDR1 is SGHDT, CDR2 YYEEEE.

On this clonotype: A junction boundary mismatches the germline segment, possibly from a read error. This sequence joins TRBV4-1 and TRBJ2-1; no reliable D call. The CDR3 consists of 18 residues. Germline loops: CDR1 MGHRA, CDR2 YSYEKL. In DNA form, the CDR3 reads TGCGCCAGCAGCCAAGATCCCCAACGAGGTCCCATCTACAATGAGCAGTCCTTC. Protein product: CASSQDPQRGPIYNEQSF.

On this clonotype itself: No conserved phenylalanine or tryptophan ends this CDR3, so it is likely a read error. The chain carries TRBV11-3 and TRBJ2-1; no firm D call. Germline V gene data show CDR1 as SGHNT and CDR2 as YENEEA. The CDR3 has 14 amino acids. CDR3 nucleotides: TGTGCCAGTAGCTTAGGCGTCTCGAACAGTGAGCAGTTCTTA. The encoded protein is CASSLGVSNSEQFL.

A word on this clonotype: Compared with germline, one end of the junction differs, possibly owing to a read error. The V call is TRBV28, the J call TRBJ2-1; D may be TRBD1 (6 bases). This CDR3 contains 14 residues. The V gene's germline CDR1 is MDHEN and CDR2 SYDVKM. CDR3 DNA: TGTGCCAGCAGTTTCTCGGGACAATGGAATGAGAAGTTCTTC. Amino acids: CASSFSGQWNEKFF.

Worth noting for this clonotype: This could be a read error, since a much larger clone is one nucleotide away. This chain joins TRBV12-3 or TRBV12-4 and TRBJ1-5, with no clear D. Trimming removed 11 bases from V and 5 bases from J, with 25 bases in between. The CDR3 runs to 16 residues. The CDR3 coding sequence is TGTGCCTGCACTCCCGGCGAGTACGGCGACGATCAGCCCCAGCATTTT. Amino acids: CACTPGEYGDDQPQHF.

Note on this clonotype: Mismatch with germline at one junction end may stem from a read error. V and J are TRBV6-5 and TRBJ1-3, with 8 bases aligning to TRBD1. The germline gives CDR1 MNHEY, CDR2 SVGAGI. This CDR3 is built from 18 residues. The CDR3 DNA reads TGTGCCAGCAGTAACGGTCCGAGGACAGGGATCACTGGAATCACCATATATTTT. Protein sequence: CASSNGPRTGITGITIYF.